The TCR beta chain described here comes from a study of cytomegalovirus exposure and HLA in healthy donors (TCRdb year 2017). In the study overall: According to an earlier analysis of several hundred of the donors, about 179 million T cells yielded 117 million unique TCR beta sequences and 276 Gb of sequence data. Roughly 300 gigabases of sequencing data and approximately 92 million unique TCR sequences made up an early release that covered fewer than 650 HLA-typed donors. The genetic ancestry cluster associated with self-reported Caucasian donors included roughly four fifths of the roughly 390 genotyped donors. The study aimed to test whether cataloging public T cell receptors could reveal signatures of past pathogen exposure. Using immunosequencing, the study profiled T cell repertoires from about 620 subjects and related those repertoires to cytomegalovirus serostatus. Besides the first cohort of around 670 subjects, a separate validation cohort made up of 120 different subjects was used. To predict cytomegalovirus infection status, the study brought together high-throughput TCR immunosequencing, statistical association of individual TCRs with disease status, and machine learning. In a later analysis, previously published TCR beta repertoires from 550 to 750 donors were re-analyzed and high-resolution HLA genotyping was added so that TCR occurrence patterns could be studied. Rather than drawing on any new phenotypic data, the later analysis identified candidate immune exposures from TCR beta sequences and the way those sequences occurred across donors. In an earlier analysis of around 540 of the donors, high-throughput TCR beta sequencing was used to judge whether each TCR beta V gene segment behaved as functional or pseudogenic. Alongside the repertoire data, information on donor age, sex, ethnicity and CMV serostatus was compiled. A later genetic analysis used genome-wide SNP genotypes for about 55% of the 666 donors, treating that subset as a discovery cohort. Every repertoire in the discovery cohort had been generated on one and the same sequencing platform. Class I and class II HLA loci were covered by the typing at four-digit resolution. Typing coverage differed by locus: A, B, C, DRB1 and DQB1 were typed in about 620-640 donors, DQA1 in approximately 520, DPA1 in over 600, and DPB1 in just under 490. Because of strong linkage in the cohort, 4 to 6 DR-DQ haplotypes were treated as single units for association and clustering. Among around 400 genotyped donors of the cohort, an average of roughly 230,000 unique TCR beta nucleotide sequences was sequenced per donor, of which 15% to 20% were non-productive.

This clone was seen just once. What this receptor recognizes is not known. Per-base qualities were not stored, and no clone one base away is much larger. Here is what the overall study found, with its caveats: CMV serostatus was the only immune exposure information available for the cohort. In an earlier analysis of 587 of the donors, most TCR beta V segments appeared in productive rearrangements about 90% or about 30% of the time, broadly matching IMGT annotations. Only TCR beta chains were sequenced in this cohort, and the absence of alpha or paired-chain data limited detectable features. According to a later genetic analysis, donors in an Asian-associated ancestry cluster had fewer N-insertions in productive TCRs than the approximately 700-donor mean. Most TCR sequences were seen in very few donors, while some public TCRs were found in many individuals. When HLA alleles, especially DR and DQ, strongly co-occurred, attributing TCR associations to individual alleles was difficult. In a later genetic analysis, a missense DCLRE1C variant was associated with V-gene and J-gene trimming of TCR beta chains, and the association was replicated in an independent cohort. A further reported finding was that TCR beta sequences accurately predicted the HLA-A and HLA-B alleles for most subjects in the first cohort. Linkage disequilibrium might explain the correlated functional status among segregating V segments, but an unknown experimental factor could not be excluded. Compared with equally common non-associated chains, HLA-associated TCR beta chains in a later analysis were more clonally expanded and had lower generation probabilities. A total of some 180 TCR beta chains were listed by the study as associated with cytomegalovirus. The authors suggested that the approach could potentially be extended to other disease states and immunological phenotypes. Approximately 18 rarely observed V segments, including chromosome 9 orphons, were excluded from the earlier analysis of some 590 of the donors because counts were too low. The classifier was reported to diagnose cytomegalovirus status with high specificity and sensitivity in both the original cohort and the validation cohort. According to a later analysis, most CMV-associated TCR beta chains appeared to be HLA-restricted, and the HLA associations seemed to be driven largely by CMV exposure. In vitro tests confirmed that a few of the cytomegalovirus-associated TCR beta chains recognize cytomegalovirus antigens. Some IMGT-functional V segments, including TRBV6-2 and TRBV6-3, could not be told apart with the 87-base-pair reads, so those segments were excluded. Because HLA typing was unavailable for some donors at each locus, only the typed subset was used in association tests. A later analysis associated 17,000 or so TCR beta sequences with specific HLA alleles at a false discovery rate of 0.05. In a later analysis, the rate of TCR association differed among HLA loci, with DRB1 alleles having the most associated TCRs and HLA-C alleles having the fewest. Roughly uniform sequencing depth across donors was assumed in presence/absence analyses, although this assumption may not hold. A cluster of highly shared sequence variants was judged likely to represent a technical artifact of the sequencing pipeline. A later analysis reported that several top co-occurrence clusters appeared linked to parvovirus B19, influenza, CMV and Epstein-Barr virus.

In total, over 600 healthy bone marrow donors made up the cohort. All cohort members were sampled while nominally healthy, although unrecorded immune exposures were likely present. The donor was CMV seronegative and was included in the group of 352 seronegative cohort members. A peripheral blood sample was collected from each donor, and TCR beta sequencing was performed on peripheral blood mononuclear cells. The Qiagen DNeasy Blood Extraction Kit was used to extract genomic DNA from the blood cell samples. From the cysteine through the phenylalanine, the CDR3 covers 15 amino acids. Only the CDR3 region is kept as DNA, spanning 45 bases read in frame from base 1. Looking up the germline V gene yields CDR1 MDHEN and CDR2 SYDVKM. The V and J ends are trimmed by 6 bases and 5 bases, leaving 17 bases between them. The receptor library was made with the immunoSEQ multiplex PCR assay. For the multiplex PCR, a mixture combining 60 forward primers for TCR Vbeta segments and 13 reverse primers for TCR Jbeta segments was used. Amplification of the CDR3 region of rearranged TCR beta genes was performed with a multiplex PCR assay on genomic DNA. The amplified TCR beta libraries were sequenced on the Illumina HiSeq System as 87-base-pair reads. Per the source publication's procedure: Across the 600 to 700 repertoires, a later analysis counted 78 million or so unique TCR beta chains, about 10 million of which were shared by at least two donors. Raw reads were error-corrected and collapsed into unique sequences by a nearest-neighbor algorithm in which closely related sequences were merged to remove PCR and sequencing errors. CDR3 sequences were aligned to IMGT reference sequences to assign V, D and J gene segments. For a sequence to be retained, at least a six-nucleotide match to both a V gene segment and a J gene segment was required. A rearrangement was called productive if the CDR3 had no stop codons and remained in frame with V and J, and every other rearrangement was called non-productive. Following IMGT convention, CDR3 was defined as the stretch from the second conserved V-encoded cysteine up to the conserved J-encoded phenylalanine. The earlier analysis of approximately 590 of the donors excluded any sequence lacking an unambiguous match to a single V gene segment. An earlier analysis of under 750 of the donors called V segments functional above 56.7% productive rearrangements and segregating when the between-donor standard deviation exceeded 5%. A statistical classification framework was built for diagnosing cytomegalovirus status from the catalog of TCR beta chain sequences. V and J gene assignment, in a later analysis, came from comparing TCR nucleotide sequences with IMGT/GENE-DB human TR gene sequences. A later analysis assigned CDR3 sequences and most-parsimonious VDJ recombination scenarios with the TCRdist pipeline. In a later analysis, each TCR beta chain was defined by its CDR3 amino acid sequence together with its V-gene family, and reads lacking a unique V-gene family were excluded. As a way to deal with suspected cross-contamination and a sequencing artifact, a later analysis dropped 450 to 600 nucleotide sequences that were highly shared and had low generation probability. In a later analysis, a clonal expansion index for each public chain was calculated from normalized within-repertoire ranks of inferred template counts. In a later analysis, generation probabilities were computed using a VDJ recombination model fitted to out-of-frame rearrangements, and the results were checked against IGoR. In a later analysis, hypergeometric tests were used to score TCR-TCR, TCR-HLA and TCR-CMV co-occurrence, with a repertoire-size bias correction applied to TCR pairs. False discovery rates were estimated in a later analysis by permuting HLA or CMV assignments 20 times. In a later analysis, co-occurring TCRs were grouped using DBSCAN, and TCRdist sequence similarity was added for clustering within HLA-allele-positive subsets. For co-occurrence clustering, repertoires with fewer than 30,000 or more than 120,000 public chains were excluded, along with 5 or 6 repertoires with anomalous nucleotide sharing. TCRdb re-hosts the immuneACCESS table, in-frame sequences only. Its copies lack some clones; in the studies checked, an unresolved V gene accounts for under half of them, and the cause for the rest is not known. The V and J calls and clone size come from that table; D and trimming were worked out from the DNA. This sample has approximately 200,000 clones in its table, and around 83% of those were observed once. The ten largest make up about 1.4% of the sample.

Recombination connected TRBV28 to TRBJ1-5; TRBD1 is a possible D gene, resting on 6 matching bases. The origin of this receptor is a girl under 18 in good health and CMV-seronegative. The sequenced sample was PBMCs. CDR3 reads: CASRTGGGGDQPQHF. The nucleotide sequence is TGTGCCAGCAGGACGGGGGGAGGGGGAGATCAGCCCCAGCATTTT.